Listed below are T cell receptor beta chains from one sample, sequenced in a study of T cell responses to AZD1222 COVID-19 vaccine. TCRdb's copy holds only in-frame clones and misses some; the assay was immunoSEQ multiplex PCR. The sample holds roughly 150,000 clones, 85% to 95% seen once. The sequenced sample was peripheral blood, obtained on day 0 of AZD1222 vaccination. The receptor set was obtained from an adult in good health. The CDR3 runs from the conserved cysteine through the conserved F or W. D genes are given only for firm matches. A clone size is listed for some rows: how often the clone was seen (once, few, many), or a class if it is expanded.

abundance: NA
d_gene: TRBD1
v_gene: TRBV6-1
j_gene: TRBJ2-1
CDR3nt: TGTGCCAGCAGTGACCGGGACAGGGGACGCAATGAGCAGTTCTTC
CDR3aa: CASSDRDRGRNEQFF

abundance: NA
d_gene: TRBD1
v_gene: TRBV5-4
j_gene: TRBJ2-3
CDR3nt: TGTGCCAGCAGCCGGGACAGGGGTGATACGCAGTATTTT
CDR3aa: CASSRDRGDTQYF

abundance: NA
d_gene: TRBD1
v_gene: TRBV6-5
j_gene: TRBJ1-5
CDR3nt: TGTGCCAGCAGTTACCTGGACAGGGCTGGCAATCAGCCCCAGCATTTT
CDR3aa: CASSYLDRAGNQPQHF

abundance: NA
d_gene: NA
v_gene: TRBV5-4
j_gene: TRBJ1-1
CDR3nt: TGTGCCAGCAGCCTTGGAAGGGGGGGGACTGAAGCTTTCTTT
CDR3aa: CASSLGRGGTEAFF

abundance: NA
d_gene: NA
v_gene: TRBV4-2
j_gene: TRBJ1-5
CDR3nt: TGTGCCAGCAGCCCGGACAGTAATAGCAATCAGCCCCAGCATTTT
CDR3aa: CASSPDSNSNQPQHF

abundance: NA
d_gene: NA
v_gene: TRBV5-8
j_gene: TRBJ1-3
CDR3nt: TGTGCCAGCAGTTCGGATGGAAACACCATATATTTT
CDR3aa: CASSSDGNTIYF

abundance: NA
d_gene: NA
v_gene: TRBV4-3
j_gene: TRBJ2-2
CDR3nt: TGCGCCAGCAGCCAAGATCTTAGGGGGGATTCGGTTCCCGGGGAGCTGTTTTTT
CDR3aa: CASSQDLRGDSVPGELFF

abundance: NA
d_gene: TRBD1
v_gene: TRBV6-2/TRBV6-3
j_gene: TRBJ1-5
CDR3nt: TGTGCCAGCAGTTACTCCCATCCGGGACAGCCTTCTCAGCCCCAGCATTTT
CDR3aa: CASSYSHPGQPSQPQHF

abundance: NA
d_gene: TRBD1
v_gene: TRBV7-6
j_gene: TRBJ2-5
CDR3nt: TGTGCCAGCAGCCTTAAACTTCCAGGGGGCGCCGACCAAGAGACCCAGTACTTC
CDR3aa: CASSLKLPGGADQETQYF

abundance: once
d_gene: TRBD2
v_gene: TRBV30
j_gene: TRBJ2-5
CDR3nt: TGTGCCTGGAGTCCGGGACTAGCGGGACGGGAGACCCAGTACTTC
CDR3aa: CAWSPGLAGRETQYF

abundance: NA
d_gene: TRBD1
v_gene: TRBV6-5
j_gene: TRBJ2-1
CDR3nt: TGTGCCAGCTCGCGTGGAGGACAGGGGGTCAATGAGCAGTTCTTC
CDR3aa: CASSRGGQGVNEQFF

abundance: NA
d_gene: NA
v_gene: TRBV19
j_gene: TRBJ1-5
CDR3nt: TGTGCCAGTAGCGAGTTAAGACTGCGAAATCAGCCCCAGCATTTT
CDR3aa: CASSELRLRNQPQHF

abundance: NA
d_gene: TRBD2
v_gene: TRBV7-3
j_gene: TRBJ2-1
CDR3nt: TGTGCCAGCAGCTTATTTATAGCGGGAGGTAACAATGAGCAGTTCTTC
CDR3aa: CASSLFIAGGNNEQFF

abundance: NA
d_gene: TRBD1
v_gene: TRBV27
j_gene: TRBJ1-4
CDR3nt: TGTGCCAGCAGTCCCCTGACAGGGGGCTTGGGAAAACTGTTTTTT
CDR3aa: CASSPLTGGLGKLFF

abundance: NA
d_gene: NA
v_gene: TRBV12-3/TRBV12-4
j_gene: TRBJ1-2
CDR3nt: TGTGCCAGCACTTTAGGACACCTCTATGGCTACACCTTC
CDR3aa: CASTLGHLYGYTF

abundance: NA
d_gene: NA
v_gene: TRBV6-4
j_gene: TRBJ2-2
CDR3nt: TGTGCCAGCAGTGACTTCAAGGGGGCCGGGGAGCTGTTTTTT
CDR3aa: CASSDFKGAGELFF

abundance: NA
d_gene: TRBD1
v_gene: TRBV9
j_gene: TRBJ2-7
CDR3nt: TGTGCCAGCAGTATCCGCGACAGGGCCCCAACCTACGAGCAGTACTTC
CDR3aa: CASSIRDRAPTYEQYF

abundance: NA
d_gene: TRBD1
v_gene: TRBV10-3
j_gene: TRBJ1-6
CDR3nt: TGTGCCATCAGCCGGACAGGGGACCATAATTCACCCCTCCACTTT
CDR3aa: CAISRTGDHNSPLHF

abundance: NA
d_gene: TRBD1
v_gene: TRBV5-6
j_gene: TRBJ2-2
CDR3nt: TGTGCCAGCAGCTTGAGGACAGGCCCGGTTACCGGGGAGCTGTTTTTT
CDR3aa: CASSLRTGPVTGELFF

abundance: NA
d_gene: NA
v_gene: TRBV6-1
j_gene: TRBJ2-7
CDR3nt: TGTGCCAGCAGTGAAGAGGGGGGGAGTCAGGGCGAGCAGTACTTC
CDR3aa: CASSEEGGSQGEQYF

abundance: NA
d_gene: NA
v_gene: TRBV2
j_gene: TRBJ2-7
CDR3nt: TGTGCCAGCAGTGAAGGCCGGGCCGAGACTCACGAGCAGTACTTC
CDR3aa: CASSEGRAETHEQYF

abundance: NA
d_gene: NA
v_gene: TRBV29-1
j_gene: TRBJ1-1
CDR3nt: TGCAGCGTTGAAGTGGTGCTATTGAACACTGAAGCTTTCTTT
CDR3aa: CSVEVVLLNTEAFF

abundance: NA
d_gene: TRBD1
v_gene: TRBV3-1/TRBV3-2
j_gene: TRBJ1-3
CDR3nt: TGTGCCAGCAGCCAAGGGACAGGCTCTGGAAACACCATATATTTT
CDR3aa: CASSQGTGSGNTIYF

abundance: NA
d_gene: NA
v_gene: TRBV10-3
j_gene: TRBJ2-1
CDR3nt: TGTGCCATCAGTGAGTCGAGGGGGGAGGGATCCTACAATGAGCAGTTCTTC
CDR3aa: CAISESRGEGSYNEQFF

abundance: once
d_gene: NA
v_gene: TRBV9
j_gene: TRBJ2-1
CDR3nt: TGTGCCAGCAGCCTGGACATCCAACCCTACAATGAGCAGTTCTTC
CDR3aa: CASSLDIQPYNEQFF

abundance: NA
d_gene: TRBD1
v_gene: TRBV29-1
j_gene: TRBJ1-1
CDR3nt: TGCAGCTCACAGGTCCAGGGGGCAGGTACTGAAGCTTTCTTT
CDR3aa: CSSQVQGAGTEAFF

abundance: once
d_gene: NA
v_gene: TRBV9
j_gene: TRBJ2-3
CDR3nt: TGTGCCAGCAGCCGGGACAGCACAGATACGCAGTATTTT
CDR3aa: CASSRDSTDTQYF

abundance: NA
d_gene: TRBD1
v_gene: TRBV5-4
j_gene: TRBJ1-1
CDR3nt: TGTGCCAGCAGCCCGCGGACAGGGCGTGGGAACACTGAAGCTTTCTTT
CDR3aa: CASSPRTGRGNTEAFF

abundance: NA
d_gene: NA
v_gene: TRBV12-2
j_gene: TRBJ1-2
CDR3nt: TGTGCAAGTCGCTTAAGGGACCGCAACTATGGCTACACCTTC
CDR3aa: CASRLRDRNYGYTF

abundance: few
d_gene: NA
v_gene: TRBV28
j_gene: TRBJ1-1
CDR3nt: TGTGCCAGCGAATTGAACACTGAAGCTTTCTTT
CDR3aa: CASELNTEAFF

abundance: NA
d_gene: NA
v_gene: TRBV6-2/TRBV6-3
j_gene: TRBJ1-2
CDR3nt: TGTGCCAGCAGTTACAGCAACTATGGCTACACCTTC
CDR3aa: CASSYSNYGYTF

abundance: NA
d_gene: NA
v_gene: TRBV6-5
j_gene: TRBJ1-1
CDR3nt: TGTGCCCATGGAGGGGGGGCGCGGACTGAAGCTTTCTTT
CDR3aa: CAHGGGARTEAFF

abundance: NA
d_gene: TRBD1
v_gene: TRBV19
j_gene: TRBJ2-5
CDR3nt: TGTGCCAGTAGTAATCAGCAGGACAGGGGACGGGAGACCCAGTACTTC
CDR3aa: CASSNQQDRGRETQYF

abundance: once
d_gene: TRBD2
v_gene: TRBV24-1
j_gene: TRBJ2-2
CDR3nt: TGTGCCACCCATGGCGGGAGGCCCACCGGGGAGCTGTTTTTT
CDR3aa: CATHGGRPTGELFF

abundance: NA
d_gene: NA
v_gene: TRBV14
j_gene: TRBJ2-2
CDR3nt: TGTGCCAGCAGCCACATCGCCGCCGGGGAGCTGTTTTTT
CDR3aa: CASSHIAAGELFF

abundance: NA
d_gene: NA
v_gene: TRBV2
j_gene: TRBJ2-3
CDR3nt: TGTGCCAGTTCCGCGGAGCGGGTCAAGGCGAAGACGCAGTATTTT
CDR3aa: CASSAERVKAKTQYF

abundance: NA
d_gene: NA
v_gene: TRBV2
j_gene: TRBJ1-1
CDR3nt: TGTGCCAGCAGTCCTACAGGTAACACTGAAGCTTTCTTT
CDR3aa: CASSPTGNTEAFF

abundance: once
d_gene: TRBD2
v_gene: TRBV27
j_gene: TRBJ2-1
CDR3nt: TGTGCCAGCAGGGTATCTTCCGGAGGAATCGGGGGGGCAGGGAATGAGCAGTTCTTC
CDR3aa: CASRVSSGGIGGAGNEQFF

abundance: NA
d_gene: TRBD2
v_gene: TRBV27
j_gene: TRBJ2-1
CDR3nt: TGTGCCAGCAGTTCGGAGCGGGAGACCCCATACAATGAGCAGTTCTTC
CDR3aa: CASSSERETPYNEQFF

abundance: NA
d_gene: NA
v_gene: TRBV20-1
j_gene: TRBJ2-7
CDR3nt: TGCAGTGCTAGAAGGGACGAGCAGTACTTC
CDR3aa: CSARRDEQYF

abundance: NA
d_gene: NA
v_gene: TRBV28
j_gene: TRBJ1-1
CDR3nt: TGTGCCAGCAGACCAGTAGGGGTAGGGGATTGGACTAACACTGAAGCTTTCTTT
CDR3aa: CASRPVGVGDWTNTEAFF

abundance: NA
d_gene: NA
v_gene: TRBV12-3/TRBV12-4
j_gene: TRBJ1-1
CDR3nt: TGTGCCAGCAGGCCCTGGATGAACACTGAAGCTTTCTTT
CDR3aa: CASRPWMNTEAFF

abundance: NA
d_gene: NA
v_gene: TRBV29-1
j_gene: TRBJ2-2
CDR3nt: TGCAGCGTTGAAGGGCCAGCCCAGGCCGGGGAGCTGTTTTTT
CDR3aa: CSVEGPAQAGELFF

abundance: NA
d_gene: TRBD1
v_gene: TRBV13
j_gene: TRBJ1-2
CDR3nt: TGTGCCAGCAGTTCAGGGGGGACAGGGGGCTTTAACTATGGCTACACCTTC
CDR3aa: CASSSGGTGGFNYGYTF

abundance: NA
d_gene: NA
v_gene: TRBV6-6
j_gene: TRBJ1-5
CDR3nt: TGTGCCAGCAGTGGGGATCAGCCCCAGCATTTT
CDR3aa: CASSGDQPQHF

abundance: few
d_gene: TRBD1
v_gene: TRBV19
j_gene: TRBJ1-5
CDR3nt: TGTGCCAGTAAGGGCCCTCAGGGGGCTACCGCAATTAGCAATCAGCCCCAGCATTTT
CDR3aa: CASKGPQGATAISNQPQHF

abundance: NA
d_gene: NA
v_gene: TRBV2
j_gene: TRBJ1-1
CDR3nt: TGTGCCAGCAGTGATTTACCGAACACTGAAGCTTTCTTT
CDR3aa: CASSDLPNTEAFF

abundance: NA
d_gene: TRBD1
v_gene: TRBV3-1/TRBV3-2
j_gene: TRBJ1-2
CDR3nt: TGTGCCAGCAGCGTAGGGACAGGGGACTATGGCTACACCTTC
CDR3aa: CASSVGTGDYGYTF

abundance: NA
d_gene: NA
v_gene: TRBV12-5
j_gene: TRBJ2-1
CDR3nt: TGTGCTAGTGGGTCCTTTCGCCATGAGCAGTTCTTC
CDR3aa: CASGSFRHEQFF

abundance: once
d_gene: NA
v_gene: TRBV7-8
j_gene: TRBJ1-1
CDR3nt: TGTGCCAGCAGCAGAAGAACGAACACTGAAGCTTTCTTT
CDR3aa: CASSRRTNTEAFF

abundance: NA
d_gene: NA
v_gene: TRBV5-4
j_gene: TRBJ1-2
CDR3nt: TGTGCCAGCAGCTTCGGGACGGCAGATTATGGCTACACCTTC
CDR3aa: CASSFGTADYGYTF

abundance: NA
d_gene: NA
v_gene: TRBV3-1/TRBV3-2
j_gene: TRBJ2-3
CDR3nt: TGTGCCAGCAGCCAAGGGACATTGGCAGATACGCAGTATTTT
CDR3aa: CASSQGTLADTQYF

abundance: NA
d_gene: TRBD1
v_gene: TRBV27
j_gene: TRBJ2-1
CDR3nt: TGTGCCAGCACCCGACCGGGACAGGGGGCTAGGAATGAGCAGTTCTTC
CDR3aa: CASTRPGQGARNEQFF

abundance: NA
d_gene: NA
v_gene: TRBV27
j_gene: TRBJ1-2
CDR3nt: TGTGCCAGCAGCTTAGGGGGGGTAGACTATGGCTACACCTTC
CDR3aa: CASSLGGVDYGYTF